Included here is one T cell receptor beta chain sequence, with context. Its antigen is currently unknown. The data originate from a study of OX40 agonist ivuxolimab in advanced cancers. Study outcomes and limitations: At 0.1 to 3.0 mg/kg and by week 6, CD4+ and CD8+ T cells in the blood had expanded clonally. Expanded clones were, on average, more numerous among CD8+ T cells than CD4+.

TCRdb's table, derived via immunoSEQ multiplex PCR, lists solely in-frame clones and lacks some. The sample includes approximately 110,000 clones, 85% to 95% of them seen just once. The germline V and J ends were trimmed by 2 bases and 0 bases, with 10 bases remaining between them. CDR3 length equals 15 residues. Germline V gene sequence: CDR1 KGHSH, CDR2 LQKENI. Autoimmune disease history or systemic immunosuppression led to patient exclusion. This sequence was found in an adult with an advanced solid tumor such as melanoma, head and neck, liver or kidney cancer. The sequencing used CD4+ or CD8+ T cells sorted from blood, collected in a trial of the OX40 agonist ivuxolimab. The chain combines TRBV18 with TRBJ1-1, with a tentative D call TRBD1 (5 bases). The CDR3 sequence: CASSPGGLLNTEAFF. The CDR3 DNA reads TGTGCCAGCTCACCAGGGGGACTTCTGAACACTGAAGCTTTCTTT.